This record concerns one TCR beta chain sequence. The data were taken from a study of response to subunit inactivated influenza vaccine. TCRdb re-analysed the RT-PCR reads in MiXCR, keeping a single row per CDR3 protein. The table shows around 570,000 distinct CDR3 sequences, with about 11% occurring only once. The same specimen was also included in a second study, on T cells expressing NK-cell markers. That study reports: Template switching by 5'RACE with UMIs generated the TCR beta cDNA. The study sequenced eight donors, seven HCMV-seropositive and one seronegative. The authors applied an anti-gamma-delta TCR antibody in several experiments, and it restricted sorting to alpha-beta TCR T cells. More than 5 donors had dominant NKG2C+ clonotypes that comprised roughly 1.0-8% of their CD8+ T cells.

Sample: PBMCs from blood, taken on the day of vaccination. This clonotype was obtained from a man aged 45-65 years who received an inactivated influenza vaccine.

The CDR3 DNA reads as TGTGCCAGCAGGGGACTAGCGGACATCTACGAGCAGTACTTC. This sequence encodes CASRGLADIYEQYF. The chain is built from TRBV27 and TRBJ2-7; 11 bases are shared with TRBD2. The CDR3 runs 14 residues. Per the germline V gene, CDR1 is MNHEY and CDR2 is SMNVEV (reference sequence). The trim removed 6 bases at V and 3 bases at J, leaving 4 bases unmatched.